The 5 T cell receptor beta chains below were found in one sample sequenced in a study of OX40 agonist ivuxolimab in advanced cancers. Here immunoSEQ multiplex PCR was the method, and the copy in TCRdb shows in-frame clones only, minus some. The sample includes about 89,000 clones, roughly 88% of them seen just once. Sequenced material: CD4+ or CD8+ T cells sorted from blood, taken in a trial of the OX40 agonist ivuxolimab. The receptor source for this set is an adult with an advanced solid tumor such as melanoma, head and neck, liver or kidney cancer.

This chain joins TRBV19 and TRBJ2-7; possible D gene TRBD2, 5 bases. Trimming took 4 bases from V and 2 from J, leaving 12 bases between them. The CDR3 is 14 residues long. Germline V gene sequence: CDR1 LNHDA, CDR2 SQIVND (reference sequence). CDR3 in DNA: TGTGCCAGTAGTACCCCGGACTGGCCCTACGAGCAGTACTTC. This encodes CASSTPDWPYEQYF.

The rearrangement links TRBV21-1 to TRBJ2-7; TRBD1 reflects the table's D call only, with no check against the DNA. TRBV21-1 is described as a pseudogene. This CDR3 has 15 residues. CDR3 sequence reads: CASSGQVTRHYEQYF. CDR3 sequence (DNA): TGTGCCAGCAGCGGACAGGTAACGCGTCATTACGAGCAGTACTTC.

The chain uses TRBV2 and TRBJ2-5; D gene unclear. The V gene's germline CDR1 is SNHLY and CDR2 FYNNEI. The CDR3 has 12 amino acids. Between the trimmed V and J ends, which lost 3 bases and 7 bases, there was a span of 9 bases. This chain's CDR3 is CASSDSDVTQYF. The DNA for the CDR3 is TGTGCCAGCAGTGACTCCGACGTGACCCAGTACTTC.

The chain combines TRBV5-8 with TRBJ1-2; 8 bases map to TRBD1. Germline CDR1 reads SGHTS; CDR2 reads YDEGEE. This CDR3 spans 15 amino acids. V gave up 0 bases and J gave up 8 bases; unmatched junction bases: 9. This CDR3 is CASSLERRGRIGYTF. The CDR3 DNA reads TGTGCCAGCAGCTTGGAACGCAGGGGGCGAATAGGCTACACCTTC.

This rearrangement joins TRBV7-2 to TRBJ2-2; D unclear. With 5 bases removed from V and 1 base from J, the gap between germline ends came to 11 bases. The CDR3 covers 15 residues. Germline V gives CDR1 SGHTA, CDR2 FQGNSA. CDR3 region: CASSRITKNTGELFF. The DNA for the CDR3 is TGTGCCAGCAGCCGAATTACAAAGAACACCGGGGAGCTGTTTTTT.